This section outlines one TCR beta chain sequence together with its context. No cognate antigen has been identified for it. There are no base qualities to consult, and no much larger clone falls within one base. This beta chain is a stray read from a library made for alpha chains; its abundance is not meaningful. Spanning cysteine to phenylalanine, the CDR3 consists of 11 amino acids. Solely the CDR3 DNA is kept, with 33 bases framed from the first base. CDR1 MNHNS and CDR2 SASEGT were looked up in the germline V gene. V is pruned by 8 bases and J by 8 bases, leaving 3 bases of the junction without a gene match. The sample's time point label, decoded: sample taken at primary tumor resection. The donors were about 65 patients from the lung TRACERx cohort who had early-stage, untreated non-small cell lung cancer. TCR sequencing used whole RNA extracted from tumor and nontumor lung tissue, or from cryopreserved PBMC samples, without cell sorting. Patients were selected for TCR sequencing only if sufficient RNA was available from at least two tumor regions. Tumor and adjacent nontumor lung specimens were reviewed by a lung pathologist before selection.

This entry belongs to a study of spatial heterogeneity in lung cancer (dated by TCRdb to between 2017 and 2020). With regard to the full study: Beta-chain transcripts were consistently detected in greater numbers than alpha-chain transcripts, which likely reflects a higher abundance of beta-chain transcripts. The study linked features of the TCR repertoire to counts of nonsynonymous mutations, which were determined by whole-exome sequencing of tumor tissue. At surgery, some 200 tumor regions, roughly 62 matched nontumor lung samples and 56 PBMC samples were TCR-sequenced for both alpha and beta chains. In the raw uncorrected reads, each unique combination of TCR and UMI appeared on average more than ten times. The study quantitatively compared TCR alpha and beta repertoires across multiple tumor regions, matched nontumor lung and blood in non-small cell lung cancer.

Library generation was performed with 5' RACE. Data came from a NextSeq 500. In the TCR library protocol, a unique molecular identifier was attached to each TCR cDNA molecule so that PCR and sequencing errors could be corrected. The study's processing was this. Decombinator tools were used for TCR identification, UMI-based error correction and CDR3 extraction. TCRs above a frequency of 2 per 1,000, corresponding to the top 1% of the tumor frequency distribution, were defined as expanded. Each repertoire was subsampled 100 times to 5,000 TCRs, after which Renyi diversity was computed with the R vegan package. CDR3 similarity networks were constructed using string-kernel similarity of amino acid triplets, with links drawn between CDR3s whose pairwise similarity was above 0.82. The raw public reads went through TCRdb reprocessing: fastp at Q25, MiXCR clone calling, in-frame beta chains kept. For every CDR3 protein sequence, its rows merge into one entry that carries the most common genes and DNA. The V and J calls reflect TCRdb's pipeline rather than the authors' work. This sample has some 1,000 distinct CDR3 sequences in its table, and approximately 12% of those were observed once. The ten largest make up about 10% of the sample.

On the study overall, not on this receptor specifically: Confirming at a functional level the hypothesis that regional TCRs recognize regional mutations was considered to require additional single-cell paired TCR alpha and beta sequencing.

The chain links TRBV6-1 with TRBJ2-3; TRBD2 fits 8 bases in the junction. The receptor was isolated from a female donor with early-stage non-small cell lung cancer. The sequences come from normal lung tissue next to the tumor, collected at surgery. CDR3 region: CASWTSRTQYF. The DNA reads TGTGCCAGCTGGACTAGCCGTACGCAGTATTTT.